In its sample, the clone carrying this T cell receptor (beta chain) was seen a few times. The use of a sample-barcoded 5' primer and a J-beta primer mix characterized a second PCR of roughly 6 to 11 cycles. Carrying 12 random nucleotides, a template-switch adaptor labeled each individual cDNA molecule. Per-sample output comprised a minimum of 2.5 million paired-end reads containing CDR3. MiXCR, applied by TCRdb to the 5' RACE reads, yields one record per CDR3 protein. This table holds around 900,000 distinct CDR3 sequences, roughly half found once. These data originate in a study of blood T cells in healthy people across ages. Sample: blood. The clonotype was recovered from a woman aged 55-70 years in good health.

CDR3 loop: CASSQDVRGAEQYF. Here the CDR3 DNA reads TGCGCCAGCAGCCAAGATGTACGGGGGGCCGAGCAGTACTTC. The V call is TRBV4-3, the J call TRBJ2-7, with D maybe TRBD2 (7 bases). This CDR3 has 14 amino acids. The germline CDR1 and CDR2 sequences are LGHNA and YSLEER. Trimming pared 0 bases from V and 6 bases from J, leaving 12 bases between.